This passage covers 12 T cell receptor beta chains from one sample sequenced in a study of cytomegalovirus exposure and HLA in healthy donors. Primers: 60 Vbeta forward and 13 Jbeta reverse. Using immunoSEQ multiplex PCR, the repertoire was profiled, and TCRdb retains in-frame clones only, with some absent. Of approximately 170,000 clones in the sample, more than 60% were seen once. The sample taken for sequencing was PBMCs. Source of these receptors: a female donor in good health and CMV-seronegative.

The CDR3 here is CASSRSRDGYTF. The CDR3 nucleotides read TGTGCCAGCAGTCGCAGCAGGGATGGCTACACCTTC. This rearrangement joins TRBV5-6 to TRBJ1-2, with TRBD1 as a possible D gene (5 bases). The CDR3 extends over 12 amino acids. Trimming took off 5 bases at V and 6 bases at J, with 11 bases between the two ends. Per the germline V gene, CDR1 is SGHDT and CDR2 is YYEEEE.

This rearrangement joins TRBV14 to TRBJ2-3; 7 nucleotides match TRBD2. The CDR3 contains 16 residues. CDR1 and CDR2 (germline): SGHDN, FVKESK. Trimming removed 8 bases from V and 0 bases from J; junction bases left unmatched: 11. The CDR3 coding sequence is TGTGCCAGCCCAGAACTAGCGCTCACTAGCACAGATACGCAGTATTTT. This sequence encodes CASPELALTSTDTQYF.

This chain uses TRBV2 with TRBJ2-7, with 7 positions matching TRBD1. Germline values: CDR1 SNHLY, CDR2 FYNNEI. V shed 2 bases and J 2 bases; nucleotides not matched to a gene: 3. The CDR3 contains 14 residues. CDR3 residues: CASSELGQTYEQYF. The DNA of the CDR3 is TGTGCCAGCAGTGAACTGGGACAGACCTACGAGCAGTACTTC. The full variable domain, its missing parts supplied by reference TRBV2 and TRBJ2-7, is EPEVTQTPSHQVTQMGQEVILRCVPISNHLYFYWYRQILGQKVEFLVSFYNNEISEKSEIFDDQFSVERPDGSNFTLKIRSTKLEDSAMYFCASSELGQTYEQYFGPGTRLTVT.

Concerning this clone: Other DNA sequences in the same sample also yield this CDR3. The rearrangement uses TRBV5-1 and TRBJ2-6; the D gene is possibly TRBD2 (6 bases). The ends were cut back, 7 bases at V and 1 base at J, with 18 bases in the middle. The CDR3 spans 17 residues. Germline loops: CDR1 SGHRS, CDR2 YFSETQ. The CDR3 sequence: CASANSEGPSGANVLTF. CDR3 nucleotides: TGCGCCAGCGCAAACTCGGAGGGCCCTTCTGGGGCCAACGTCCTGACTTTC.

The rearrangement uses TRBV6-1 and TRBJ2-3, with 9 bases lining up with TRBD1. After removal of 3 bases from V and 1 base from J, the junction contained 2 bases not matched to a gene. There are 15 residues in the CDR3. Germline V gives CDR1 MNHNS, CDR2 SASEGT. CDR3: CASSDGQGRTDTQYF. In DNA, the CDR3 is TGTGCCAGCAGTGACGGACAGGGGCGCACAGATACGCAGTATTTT.

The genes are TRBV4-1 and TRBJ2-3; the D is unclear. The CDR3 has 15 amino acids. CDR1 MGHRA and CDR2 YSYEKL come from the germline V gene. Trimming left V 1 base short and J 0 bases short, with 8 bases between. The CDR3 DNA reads TGCGCCAGCAGCCAAGGGTTAACTAGCACAGATACGCAGTATTTT. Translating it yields CASSQGLTSTDTQYF.

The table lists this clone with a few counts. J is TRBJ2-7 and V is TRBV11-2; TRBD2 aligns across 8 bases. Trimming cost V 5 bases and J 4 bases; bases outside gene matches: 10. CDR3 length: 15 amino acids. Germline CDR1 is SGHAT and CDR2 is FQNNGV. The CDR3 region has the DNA TGTGCCAGCAGCCCCGCAGCGGGAGCCCAATACGAGCAGTACTTC. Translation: CASSPAAGAQYEQYF.

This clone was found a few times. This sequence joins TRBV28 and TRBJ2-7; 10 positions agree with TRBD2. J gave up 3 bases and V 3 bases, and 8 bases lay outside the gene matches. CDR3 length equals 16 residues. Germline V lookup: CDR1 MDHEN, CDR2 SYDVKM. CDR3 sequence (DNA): TGTGCCAGCAGTTTTTCCCTAGCGGGAGACTTCTACGAGCAGTACTTC. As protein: CASSFSLAGDFYEQYF.

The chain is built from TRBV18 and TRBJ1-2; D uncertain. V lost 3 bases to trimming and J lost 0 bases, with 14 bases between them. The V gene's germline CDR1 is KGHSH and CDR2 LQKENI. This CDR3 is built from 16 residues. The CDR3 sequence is CASSPPGMRANYGYTF. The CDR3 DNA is TGTGCCAGCTCACCCCCCGGGATGAGAGCTAACTATGGCTACACCTTC.

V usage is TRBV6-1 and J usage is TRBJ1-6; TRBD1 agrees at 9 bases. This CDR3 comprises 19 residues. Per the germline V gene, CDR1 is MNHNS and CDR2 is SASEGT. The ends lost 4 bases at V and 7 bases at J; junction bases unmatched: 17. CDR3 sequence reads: CASSVGSGTGTSGNSPLHF. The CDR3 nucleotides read TGTGCCAGCAGTGTAGGATCCGGGACAGGGACCTCGGGGAATTCACCCCTCCACTTT.

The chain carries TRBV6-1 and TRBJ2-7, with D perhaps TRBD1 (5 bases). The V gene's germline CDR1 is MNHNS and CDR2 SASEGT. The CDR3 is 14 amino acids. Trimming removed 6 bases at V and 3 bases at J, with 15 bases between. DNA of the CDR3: TGTGCCAGCAGCGAACGTGGCAGGGACTACGAGCAGTACTTC. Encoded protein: CASSERGRDYEQYF.

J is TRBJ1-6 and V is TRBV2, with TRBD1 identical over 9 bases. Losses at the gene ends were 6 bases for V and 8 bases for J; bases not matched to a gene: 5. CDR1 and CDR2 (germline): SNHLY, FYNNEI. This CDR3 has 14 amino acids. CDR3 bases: TGTGCCAGCAGGCACAGGGGGCTAGATTCACCCCTCCACTTT. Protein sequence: CASRHRGLDSPLHF.